Included here is one TCR beta chain sequence, with context. V lost 0 bases, J lost 4 bases, and 13 bases lay in between. CDR3 length: 15 residues. Germline V CDR1 and CDR2: SGHRS, YFSETQ. Sequencing was performed with immunoSEQ multiplex PCR; in TCRdb, only in-frame clones are kept and a portion is missing. The sample lists some 80,000 clones, approximately 87% seen once, with roughly 0.54% in the top ten. This entry comes from a study of OX40 agonist ivuxolimab in advanced cancers. For the study at large: Dose-escalation patients had hepatocellular carcinoma, melanoma, renal cell or head and neck cancer. It was permissible to have had prior anti-PD-1, anti-PD-L1 or anti-CTLA-4 therapy, and around 43% had some. Partial response was recorded in three patients: one hepatocellular carcinoma and two cutaneous melanoma cases.

The TCR comes from an adult with an advanced solid tumor such as melanoma, head and neck, liver or kidney cancer. Sequencing was performed on CD4+ or CD8+ T cells sorted from blood, taken in a trial of the OX40 agonist ivuxolimab. The V call is TRBV5-1, the J call TRBJ1-1, with D uncertain. The CDR3 here is CASSLDLLVATEAFF. DNA for the CDR3: TGCGCCAGCAGCTTGGATCTATTGGTCGCCACTGAAGCTTTCTTT.